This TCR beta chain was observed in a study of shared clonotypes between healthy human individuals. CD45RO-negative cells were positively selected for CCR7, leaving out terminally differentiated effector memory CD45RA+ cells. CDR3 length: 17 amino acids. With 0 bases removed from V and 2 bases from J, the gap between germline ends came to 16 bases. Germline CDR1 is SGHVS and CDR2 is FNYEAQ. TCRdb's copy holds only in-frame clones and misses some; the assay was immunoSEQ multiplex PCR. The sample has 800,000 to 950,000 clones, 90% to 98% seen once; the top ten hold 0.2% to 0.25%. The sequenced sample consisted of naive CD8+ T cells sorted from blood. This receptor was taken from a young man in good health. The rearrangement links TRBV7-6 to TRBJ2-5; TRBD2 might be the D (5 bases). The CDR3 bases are TGTGCCAGCAGCTTAGCGAGTCGCCTAGCCCCACAAGAGACCCAGTACTTC. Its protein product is CASSLASRLAPQETQYF. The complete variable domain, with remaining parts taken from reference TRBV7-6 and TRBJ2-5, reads GAGVSQSPRYKVTKRGQDVALRCDPISGHVSLYWYRQALGQGPEFLTYFNYEAQQDKSGLPNDRFSAERPEGSISTLTIQRTEQRDSAMYRCASSLASRLAPQETQYFGPGTRLLVL.